The 29 T cell receptor beta chains in this list originate from one sample, sequenced in a study of T-cell memory formation after mild COVID-19. From the 5' RACE reads, TCRdb called clonotypes with MiXCR, one entry per CDR3 protein. The repertoire holds more than 150,000 distinct CDR3 sequences, with about 9.9% as singletons. The sequenced sample was PBMCs or a T cell subset sorted from them (not recorded which). These receptors came from a man between 18 and 35 years old who had mild COVID-19 (a few samples of this study predate the infection). Cell type and time point are not known.

The gene calls are TRBV7-6 and TRBJ2-1; D gene unclear. The CDR3 runs 17 residues. V gave up 3 bases and J gave up 0 bases, with 15 bases separating them. Germline V gene sequence: CDR1 SGHVS, CDR2 FNYEAQ. CDR3 DNA: TGTGCCAGCAGCTTTGATAGTATGTTGAGCTCCTACAATGAGCAGTTCTTC. Translating it yields CASSFDSMLSSYNEQFF.

This clonotype was seen ten or more times. V gene TRBV7-9 combines with J gene TRBJ2-5, with TRBD2 as a possible D gene (5 bases). The CDR3 consists of 13 residues. V was cut by 1 base and J by 5 bases, with 8 bases left in between. Per germline, CDR1 SEHNR and CDR2 FQNEAQ (reference sequence). CDR3 region: CASSLGWEETQYF. CDR3 DNA: TGTGCCAGCAGCTTAGGTTGGGAGGAGACCCAGTACTTC.

This clonotype was seen ten or more times. The V call is TRBV7-8, the J call TRBJ2-2; possible D gene TRBD1, 6 bases. The CDR3 sequence is 15 residues long. CDR1 and CDR2 from the germline V gene are SGHVS and FQNEAQ. The V end lost 5 bases, the J end lost 1 base, and 11 bases lay between the germline ends. The CDR3 DNA sequence: TGTGCCAGCAGCCAGGGGACAATGAACACCGGGGAGCTGTTTTTT. Translated: CASSQGTMNTGELFF.

In this sample, this clonotype turned up a few times. The rearrangement links TRBV7-9 to TRBJ2-7; D is perhaps TRBD1 (5 bases). Germline values: CDR1 SEHNR, CDR2 FQNEAQ (reference sequence). The V and J ends lost 5 bases and 5 bases respectively, with 16 bases between them. This CDR3 is built from 14 residues. The CDR3 is CASSREYKTDEQYF. The CDR3 DNA reads TGTGCCAGCAGCCGCGAATACAAGACAGACGAGCAGTACTTC.

Only a few counts were recorded for this clonotype. The chain links TRBV6-6 to TRBJ1-1; possible D gene TRBD1, 6 bases. The CDR3 loop spans 13 amino acids. V lost 11 bases and J lost 4, with 17 bases in between. Germline values: CDR1 MNHNY, CDR2 SVGAGI (reference sequence). The CDR3 is CAGRRGAGTEAFF. The CDR3 coding sequence is TGTGCCGGTCGGAGGGGGGCGGGCACTGAAGCTTTCTTT.

The CDR3: CASSLRGAGANVLTF. Here the CDR3 DNA reads TGTGCCAGCAGCCTGAGGGGTGCTGGGGCCAACGTCCTGACTTTC. The chain carries TRBV7-2 and TRBJ2-6; the D gene could be TRBD1 or TRBD2 (5 bases each). The germline CDR1 and CDR2 sequences are SGHTA and FQGNSA. The CDR3 is 15 residues long. Trimming shortened V by 5 bases and J by 2 bases, and 10 bases separated the two germline ends.

In this sample, this clonotype turned up many times. The V gene is TRBV29-1, the J gene TRBJ2-1, with D perhaps matching TRBD2 (5 bases). This CDR3 contains 13 residues. The V and J ends lost 4 bases and 2 bases respectively, with 9 bases between them. Per the germline V gene, CDR1 is SQVTM and CDR2 is ANQGSEA. The CDR3 sequence is CSVGGAAYNEQFF. CDR3 nucleotides: TGCAGCGTTGGGGGAGCGGCCTACAATGAGCAGTTCTTC.

This clonotype was counted only a few times. V and J are TRBV20-1 and TRBJ2-5, with 8 bases matching TRBD2. The germline V gene has CDR1 DFQATT and CDR2 SNEGSKA (reference sequence). With V trimmed by 0 bases and J by 5 bases, 5 bases remained unmatched. The CDR3 is made up of 14 amino acids. The CDR3 DNA reads TGCAGTGCTAGAGACCCGGGGGGGCCGGAGACCCAGTACTTC. The encoded protein is CSARDPGGPETQYF.

CDR3 coding DNA: TGTGCCAGCAGGACTTGGGCAACAGATACGCAGTATTTT. This codes for CASRTWATDTQYF. The genes are TRBV6-5 and TRBJ2-3; D is unresolved. CDR1 MNHEY and CDR2 SVGAGI come from the germline V gene. This CDR3 is 13 amino acids long. V was pared by 6 bases and J by 3 bases, with 10 bases between.

This clonotype came up a few times. The chain carries TRBV9 and TRBJ1-4; D remains ambiguous. Between the trimmed V and J ends, which lost 2 bases and 5 bases, there was a span of 7 bases. The CDR3 covers 13 residues. Germline assignment: CDR1 SGDLS and CDR2 YYNGEE. CDR3 bases: TGTGCCAGCAGCGTCCGCCCGAATGAAAAACTGTTTTTT. Protein product: CASSVRPNEKLFF.

This clonotype was counted between two and nine times. The V and J genes are TRBV7-9 and TRBJ1-5; D possibly corresponds to TRBD1 (5 bases). Trimming removed 5 bases at V and 6 bases at J, with 14 bases between. The CDR3 is made up of 14 amino acids. Germline-derived CDR1 and CDR2 are SEHNR and FQNEAQ (reference sequence). CDR3 nucleotides: TGTGCCAGCAGCGCCTCCGGGGGGAGTCAGCCCCAGCATTTT. It is translated as CASSASGGSQPQHF.

To note about this clonotype: Likely a read error: the CDR3 ends without its conserved phenylalanine or tryptophan. It is unclear where the CDR3 begins or ends on the DNA, so no DNA is shown, and the CDR3 is as TCRdb lists it. The CDR3 sequence is CASSQGDRASSI. The rearrangement joins TRBV4-2 to TRBJ1-1; the listed D gene, TRBD1, was not tested against the DNA. From germline, CDR1 is LGHNA and CDR2 YNFKEQ. Counting both end residues, the CDR3 totals 12 amino acids.

This chain joins TRBV29-1 and TRBJ2-5; TRBD1 matches 9 bases. Trimming removed 7 bases from V and 5 bases from J; junction bases left unmatched: 8. The germline V gene has CDR1 SQVTM and CDR2 ANQGSEA. The CDR3 covers 13 residues. The CDR3 DNA reads as TGCAGCGCCTACAGGGGGCTAGGGGAGACCCAGTACTTC. This encodes CSAYRGLGETQYF.

This clonotype was found many times. The chain couples TRBV5-1 to TRBJ2-2; TRBD2 aligns across 7 bases. Germline-derived CDR1 and CDR2 are SGHRS and YFSETQ. Trimming cost V 7 bases and J 5 bases; bases outside gene matches: 8. CDR3 length equals 14 residues. In DNA, the CDR3 is TGCGCCAGCCTCCCAGGAGCGGGGACCGGGGAGCTGTTTTTT. Its protein is CASLPGAGTGELFF. Full variable domain (remainder filled in from reference TRBV5-1 and TRBJ2-2): KAGVTQTPRYLIKTRGQQVTLSCSPISGHRSVSWYQQTPGQGLQFLFEYFSETQRNKGNFPGRFSGRQFSNSRSEMNVSTLELGDSALYLCASLPGAGTGELFFGEGSRLTVL.

This clonotype was picked up a small number of times. The chain is built from TRBV19 and TRBJ2-3; possible D gene TRBD2, 5 bases. CDR1 is LNHDA and CDR2 is SQIVND in the germline V gene (reference sequence). The germline V and J ends were trimmed by 1 base and 7 bases, with 18 bases remaining between them. The CDR3 consists of 16 residues. The CDR3 DNA is TGTGCCAGTAGTATAGGGTCTTCAGGAGGTAGAAATACGCAGTATTTT. Its translation: CASSIGSSGGRNTQYF.

This clonotype has just a few counts. The chain carries TRBV7-6 and TRBJ2-5; D is ambiguous. This CDR3 region has 15 residues. V was pared by 1 base and J by 2 bases, with 11 bases between. Per germline, CDR1 SGHVS and CDR2 FNYEAQ. The CDR3 is CASSLGGSRQETQYF. CDR3 in DNA: TGTGCCAGCAGCTTAGGAGGCAGTCGACAAGAGACCCAGTACTTC.

At least ten counts were recorded for this clonotype. The rearrangement uses TRBV5-1 and TRBJ2-5; 7 bases match TRBD1. The J segment lost 3 bases and the V segment lost 4 bases, leaving 15 bases of the junction unmatched. Germline loops: CDR1 SGHRS, CDR2 YFSETQ. This CDR3 spans 17 amino acids. The CDR3 DNA reads as TGCGCCAGCAGCCCATACTTAGGGGGCGCGGAAAAAGAGACCCAGTACTTC. It codes for CASSPYLGGAEKETQYF.

This clonotype came up a few times. This sequence joins TRBV28 and TRBJ1-5; tentatively, D is TRBD1 (5 bases). This CDR3 region has 16 residues. From germline, CDR1 is MDHEN and CDR2 SYDVKM. The V end was cut by 6 bases, the J end by 11 bases, with 26 bases between. The CDR3 loop is CASRLASGTPLVAQHF. CDR3 sequence (DNA): TGTGCCAGCAGACTAGCCTCCGGGACCCCGCTCGTCGCCCAGCATTTT. Supplemented by reference TRBV28 and TRBJ1-5, the full variable domain reads DVKVTQSSRYLVKRTGEKVFLECVQDMDHENMFWYRQDPGLGLRLIYFSYDVKMKEKGDIPEGYSVSREKKERFSLILESASTNQTSMYLCASRLASGTPLVAQHFGDGTRLSIL.

The chain uses TRBV6-5 and TRBJ2-3, with 9 bases fitting TRBD1. The CDR3 has 15 residues. Trimming took 6 bases from V and 1 from J; bases not matched to a gene: 5. The germline V gene encodes CDR1 MNHEY and CDR2 SVGAGI. CDR3 region: CASSPTGGRTDTQYF. CDR3 DNA sequence: TGTGCCAGCAGCCCGACAGGGGGACGCACAGATACGCAGTATTTT.

This sequence joins TRBV6-2 or TRBV6-3 and TRBJ2-5, with 7 bases lining up with TRBD1. V lost 4 bases to trimming and J lost 5 bases; unmatched junction nucleotides: 7. CDR1 MNHEY and CDR2 SVGEGT come from the germline V gene. The length of the CDR3 is 14 residues. CDR3 sequence: CASSSDRERETQYF. The CDR3 nucleotides read TGTGCCAGCAGTTCCGACAGGGAAAGGGAGACCCAGTACTTC.

The chain uses TRBV2 and TRBJ1-4, with D unclear. Looked up from germline, CDR1 is SNHLY and CDR2 is FYNNEI. Trimming removed 6 bases at V and 0 bases at J, with 8 bases between. This CDR3 has 14 residues. CDR3 DNA: TGTGCCAGCAGGCCGACGGCAACTAATGAAAAACTGTTTTTT. Translation gives CASRPTATNEKLFF.

The chain employs TRBV12-3 or TRBV12-4 and TRBJ1-4; TRBD1 matches 9 bases. J gave up 4 bases and V 3 bases, and 0 bases lay outside the gene matches. The CDR3 spans 14 residues. CDR3 coding DNA: TGTGCCAGCAGTTTGACAGGGGGTAATGAAAAACTGTTTTTT. Amino acids: CASSLTGGNEKLFF.

The CDR3 region is CASSLVLDPGELFF. CDR3 bases: TGCGCCAGCAGCTTGGTACTAGATCCCGGGGAGCTGTTTTTT. The chain couples TRBV5-1 to TRBJ2-2; D perhaps matches TRBD2 (5 bases). This CDR3 contains 14 residues. Germline CDR1 SGHRS, CDR2 YFSETQ. V gave up 0 bases and J gave up 6 bases, with 9 bases separating them. Complete variable domain (other parts from reference TRBV5-1 and TRBJ2-2): KAGVTQTPRYLIKTRGQQVTLSCSPISGHRSVSWYQQTPGQGLQFLFEYFSETQRNKGNFPGRFSGRQFSNSRSEMNVSTLELGDSALYLCASSLVLDPGELFFGEGSRLTVL.

A remark on this clonotype: The final CDR3 position lacks the conserved phenylalanine or tryptophan, pointing to a likely read error. The chain employs TRBV4-2 and TRBJ1-2, with D perhaps TRBD1 (5 bases). Looked up from germline, CDR1 is LGHNA and CDR2 is YNFKEQ. V lost 0 bases to trimming and J lost 4 bases, with 18 bases between them. The CDR3 is 17 amino acids. The CDR3 bases are TGTGCCAGCAGCCAAGACCCCATACCGACAGACCTCTATGGCTACACCCTC. It encodes CASSQDPIPTDLYGYTL.

This clonotype was seen more than once but under ten times. The V call is TRBV7-3, the J call TRBJ2-5; possibly TRBD1 for D (5 bases). Germline values: CDR1 SGHTA, CDR2 FQGTGA. V shed 0 bases and J shed 5 bases, with 10 bases lying between them. The CDR3 is made up of 14 amino acids. CDR3 DNA sequence: TGTGCCAGCAGCTTAACCGGGCAGGGTGAGACCCAGTACTTC. Translating gives CASSLTGQGETQYF.

The chain uses TRBV11-2 and TRBJ2-2; D perhaps matches TRBD1 (5 bases). Germline V gene data show CDR1 as SGHAT and CDR2 as FQNNGV. V was clipped by 0 bases and J by 0 bases, with 11 bases between them. CDR3 length: 17 residues. The CDR3 DNA is TGTGCCAGCAGCTTAGACGGAGCGACAGCGAACACCGGGGAGCTGTTTTTT. Protein sequence: CASSLDGATANTGELFF.

The sample holds a few counts of this clonotype. The V and J genes are TRBV18 and TRBJ1-5, with D unclear. The CDR3 loop spans 12 amino acids. The germline CDR1 and CDR2 sequences are KGHSH and LQKENI. V was pared by 6 bases and J by 6 bases, with 9 bases between. CDR3 DNA: TGTGCCAGCTCCACTTACGGTCAGCCCCAGCATTTT. Translating gives CASSTYGQPQHF. Full variable domain (missing parts from reference TRBV18 and TRBJ1-5): NAGVMQNPRHLVRRRGQEARLRCSPMKGHSHVYWYRQLPEEGLKFMVYLQKENIIDESGMPKERFSAEFPKEGPSILRIQQVVRGDSAAYFCASSTYGQPQHFGDGTRLSIL.

The genes are TRBV4-3 and TRBJ1-1; tentatively, D is TRBD1 (5 bases). The CDR3 has 15 amino acids. V dropped 0 bases and J dropped 6 bases, with 14 bases sitting between them. Germline CDR1 and CDR2: LGHNA and YSLEER. The CDR3 DNA reads TGCGCCAGCAGCCAAGATCAGGGCTCACCAGCTGAAGCTTTCTTT. This gives the protein CASSQDQGSPAEAFF.

The CDR3 region has the DNA TGTGCCAGCAGCTCCAACGGGAACCCTAATGAAAAACTGTTTTTT. Translated: CASSSNGNPNEKLFF. This chain joins TRBV7-2 and TRBJ1-4, with D hard to call. CDR3 length: 15 residues. V lost 4 bases and J 3 bases, leaving 12 bases between the germline ends. The germline V gene has CDR1 SGHTA and CDR2 FQGNSA.